By sample share, the clone carrying this T cell receptor (beta chain) is medium-sized. The antigen is unknown. The entry originates in a study of high-grade serous ovarian cancer treatment subgroups. Study-level findings and limits: TCR clonal relatedness correlated positively with neoantigen level. Only CDR3 was analyzed; CDR1 and CDR2 were not.

The data were produced by immunoSEQ multiplex PCR, yet TCRdb's version contains in-frame clones alone and is incomplete. This table holds about 16,000 clones, roughly two thirds found once. CDR1 is SGHNT, CDR2 YYREEE, per germline (reference sequence). V dropped 4 bases and J dropped 6 bases, with 16 bases sitting between them. There are 14 residues in the CDR3. Tumor samples were taken before definitive surgery or chemotherapy. The chain is built from TRBV5-4 and TRBJ1-1; D not resolved. Sequencing input: tumor tissue. The TCR was taken from a human donor with high-grade serous ovarian cancer. Written as DNA, the CDR3 is TGTGCCAGCAGCCCCTTTGCAGAGAGAGCTGAAGCTTTCTTT. Encoded protein: CASSPFAERAEAFF. The entire variable domain, with the rest obtained from reference TRBV5-4 and TRBJ1-1, is as follows: ETGVTQSPTHLIKTRGQQVTLRCSSQSGHNTVSWYQQALGQGPQFIFQYYREEENGRGNFPPRFSGLQFPNYSSELNVNALELDDSALYLCASSPFAERAEAFFGQGTRLTVV.